This T cell receptor beta chain was sequenced for a study of blood T cell repertoires in COVID-19. Study context: Donors in the United States, Italy and Spain gave samples during acute or convalescent COVID-19. PBMCs, B-cell-depleted T cells, or T cells were the source of the cDNA or gDNA that made up the material.

Germline values: CDR1 MDHEN, CDR2 SYDVKM. CDR3 length equals 16 residues. Germline trimming cut 7 bases from V and 4 bases from J; bases unmatched to any gene: 13. The repertoire was sequenced with immunoSEQ multiplex PCR; TCRdb's copy has only in-frame clones and lacks some. The sample gives about 250,000 clones, roughly 82% of which show up once; 4.7% is in the top ten. V and J are TRBV28 and TRBJ1-1; TRBD1 matches 9 bases. Sample: peripheral blood. This clonotype originated in a woman between 70 and 85 years old with acute or convalescent COVID-19. The CDR3 DNA follows: TGTGCCAGCAAGAAAACGGACAGGGGCAGGGCCACTGAAGCTTTCTTT. Translation gives CASKKTDRGRATEAFF.